The clone carrying this TCR beta chain was picked up a small number of times. These data come from a study of blood T cell repertoires in COVID-19. Profiling relied on immunoSEQ multiplex PCR, and the TCRdb table lists in-frame clones only, not all of them. In the table there are about 3,700 clones, around 90% of which are singletons. The CDR3 totals 17 residues. Germline V gene lookup returns CDR1 MNHNS and CDR2 SASEGT. Deletions cut 4 bases from V and 0 bases from J, with 15 bases between. Sequenced input: peripheral blood. This sequence originates from a woman between 65 and 79 years old with active COVID-19. The rearrangement links TRBV6-1 to TRBJ1-4; D is ambiguous. CDR3 in amino acids: CASSVRYSTTTNEKLFF. The CDR3 DNA is TGTGCCAGCAGTGTCCGCTACTCGACTACAACTAATGAAAAACTGTTTTTT.